The 10 T cell receptor beta chains below were found in one sample sequenced in a study of T cell responses to AZD1222 COVID-19 vaccine. The protocol was immunoSEQ multiplex PCR, while the TCRdb copy is restricted to in-frame clones and leaves out a portion. The sample yields about 130,000 clones, 70% to 90% seen once. The specimen comprised peripheral blood, sampled on day 0 of AZD1222 vaccination. Receptor source: an adult in good health.

The chain employs TRBV5-4 and TRBJ2-7, with TRBD1 as a possible D gene (6 bases). V lost 0 bases to trimming and J lost 2 bases, with 9 bases between them. Germline V gene lookup returns CDR1 SGHNT and CDR2 YYREEE (reference sequence). This CDR3 region has 14 residues. CDR3 sequence reads: CASSLGQVTYEQYF. Written as DNA, the CDR3 is TGTGCCAGCAGCTTGGGACAGGTAACCTACGAGCAGTACTTC.

The chain combines TRBV6-5 with TRBJ1-2; D unclear. This CDR3 has 16 amino acids. V was clipped by 0 bases and J by 7 bases, with 18 bases between them. Germline V gene lookup returns CDR1 MNHEY and CDR2 SVGAGI. The CDR3 loop reads CASSYSGRGIFFGYTF. CDR3 nucleotide sequence: TGTGCCAGCAGTTACTCGGGGAGAGGGATCTTTTTTGGCTACACCTTC.

This rearrangement joins TRBV6-4 to TRBJ2-1; D perhaps matches TRBD2 (7 bases). From germline, CDR1 is MRHNA and CDR2 SNTAGT. CDR3 length equals 15 residues. Trimming cost V 2 bases and J 6 bases, with 14 bases left between them. The CDR3 DNA sequence: TGTGCCAGCAGTGACAGGGGGGGAGAGGGCAATGAGCAGTTCTTC. This translates into CASSDRGGEGNEQFF.

The V and J genes are TRBV2 and TRBJ2-2; a weak D match, TRBD2 (5 bases). This CDR3 is built from 14 residues. V was cut by 8 bases and J by 2 bases, with 12 bases left in between. The germline gives CDR1 SNHLY, CDR2 FYNNEI. The DNA for the CDR3 is TGTGCCAGCGAGAATAGCGCAAACACCGGGGAGCTGTTTTTT. The encoded protein is CASENSANTGELFF. Variable domain in full (rest from reference TRBV2 and TRBJ2-2): EPEVTQTPSHQVTQMGQEVILRCVPISNHLYFYWYRQILGQKVEFLVSFYNNEISEKSEIFDDQFSVERPDGSNFTLKIRSTKLEDSAMYFCASENSANTGELFFGEGSRLTVL.

The chain carries TRBV5-4 and TRBJ1-4; D ambiguous. Between the trimmed V and J ends, which lost 1 base and 3 bases, there was a span of 7 bases. The CDR3 is 14 amino acids. Per germline, CDR1 SGHNT and CDR2 YYREEE (reference sequence). CDR3 in amino acids: CASSLLLSNEKLFF. In nucleotides, the CDR3 is TGTGCCAGCAGCTTGCTCTTGTCTAATGAAAAACTGTTTTTT.

This rearrangement joins TRBV7-3 to TRBJ1-1, with D hard to call. Between the trimmed V and J ends, which lost 2 bases and 4 bases, there was a span of 17 bases. This CDR3 contains 16 residues. Germline loops: CDR1 SGHTA, CDR2 FQGTGA. CDR3 loop: CASSLGPTKGGTEAFF. DNA for the CDR3: TGTGCCAGCAGCTTAGGACCTACCAAGGGAGGCACTGAAGCTTTCTTT. The whole variable domain, remainder taken from reference TRBV7-3 and TRBJ1-1, is GAGVSQTPSNKVTEKGKYVELRCDPISGHTALYWYRQSLGQGPEFLIYFQGTGAADDSGLPNDRFFAVRPEGSVSTLKIQRTERGDSAVYLCASSLGPTKGGTEAFFGQGTRLTVV.

V gene TRBV28 combines with J gene TRBJ1-5, with D possibly TRBD1 on 6 matching bases. With 7 bases removed from V and 4 bases from J, the gap between germline ends came to 11 bases. The CDR3 loop spans 13 amino acids. The germline gives CDR1 MDHEN, CDR2 SYDVKM. The CDR3 sequence: CASKQGGNQPQHF. CDR3 in DNA: TGTGCCAGCAAACAGGGCGGAAATCAGCCCCAGCATTTT.

This chain connects TRBV13 to TRBJ1-1; TRBD1 matches 8 bases. Germline V gene sequence: CDR1 PRHDT, CDR2 FYEKMQ (reference sequence). J lost 4 bases, V lost 5 bases, and 3 bases had no gene match. CDR3 length: 13 amino acids. CDR3 amino acids: CASSPTGVTEAFF. In DNA form, the CDR3 reads TGTGCCAGCAGCCCGACAGGGGTCACTGAAGCTTTCTTT.

The CDR3 bases are TGTGCCAGCAGCTCCCAGGTCCAGGGCCAACTACAGCCCCAGCATTTT. As protein: CASSSQVQGQLQPQHF. The chain has TRBV3-1 (or the pseudogene TRBV3-2) and TRBJ1-5; tentatively, D is TRBD1 (5 bases). The germline V and J ends were trimmed by 5 bases and 7 bases, with 21 bases remaining between them. The CDR3 extends over 16 amino acids. CDR1 and CDR2 (germline): LGHDT, YNNKEL (reference sequence).

The V and J genes are TRBV9 and TRBJ2-5; 10 bases align to TRBD1. V shed 3 bases, J shed 5 bases, and the junction held 4 bases outside the gene matches. The CDR3 length is 14 residues. From germline, CDR1 is SGDLS and CDR2 YYNGEE. CDR3 in DNA: TGTGCCAGCAGCGACGGGACAGGGGAGGAGACCCAGTACTTC. Amino acids: CASSDGTGEETQYF.